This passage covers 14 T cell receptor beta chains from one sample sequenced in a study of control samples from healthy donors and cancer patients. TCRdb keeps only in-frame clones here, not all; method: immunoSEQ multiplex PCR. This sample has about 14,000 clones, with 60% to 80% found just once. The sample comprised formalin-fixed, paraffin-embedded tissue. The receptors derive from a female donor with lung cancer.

CDR3 region: CASSISPRTGGLDEQFF. The CDR3 DNA sequence: TGCGCCAGCAGTATTAGTCCGCGGACAGGGGGTTTGGATGAGCAGTTCTTC. The chain links TRBV5-1 to TRBJ2-1; TRBD1 matches at 10 bases. V was clipped by 5 bases and J by 8 bases; unmatched bases: 16. Germline values: CDR1 SGHRS, CDR2 YFSETQ. This CDR3 has 17 residues.

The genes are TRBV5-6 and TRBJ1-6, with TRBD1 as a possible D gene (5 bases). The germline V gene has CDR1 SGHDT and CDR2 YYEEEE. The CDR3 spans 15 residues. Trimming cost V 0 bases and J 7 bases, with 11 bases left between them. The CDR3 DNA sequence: TGTGCCAGCAGCTTGGATACCGCAGGGAATTCACCCCTCCACTTT. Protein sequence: CASSLDTAGNSPLHF.

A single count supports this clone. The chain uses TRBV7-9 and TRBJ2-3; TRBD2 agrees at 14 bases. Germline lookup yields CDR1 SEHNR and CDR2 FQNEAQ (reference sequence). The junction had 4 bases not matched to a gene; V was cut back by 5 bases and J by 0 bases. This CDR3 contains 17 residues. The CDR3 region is CASSPGLAGGSTDTQYF. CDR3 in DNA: TGTGCCAGCAGCCCAGGACTAGCGGGAGGTAGCACAGATACGCAGTATTTT.

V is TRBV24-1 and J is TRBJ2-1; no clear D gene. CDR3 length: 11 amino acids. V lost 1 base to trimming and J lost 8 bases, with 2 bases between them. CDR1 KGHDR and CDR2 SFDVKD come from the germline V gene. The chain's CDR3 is CATSDFHEQFF. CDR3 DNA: TGTGCCACCAGTGATTTCCATGAGCAGTTCTTC.

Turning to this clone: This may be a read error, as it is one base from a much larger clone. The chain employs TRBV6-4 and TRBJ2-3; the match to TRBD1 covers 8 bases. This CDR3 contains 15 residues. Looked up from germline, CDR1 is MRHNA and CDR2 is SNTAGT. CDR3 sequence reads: CASNDSSTGADTQYF. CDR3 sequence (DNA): TGTGCCAGCAATGACTCCTCGACAGGGGCAGATACGCAGTATTTT.

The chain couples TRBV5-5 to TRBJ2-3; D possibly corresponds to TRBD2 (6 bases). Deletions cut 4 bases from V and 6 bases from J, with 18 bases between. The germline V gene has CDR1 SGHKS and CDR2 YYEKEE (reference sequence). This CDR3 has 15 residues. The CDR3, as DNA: TGTGCCAGCAGCCCCTGGCCCTCTAGCGTGGATACGCAGTATTTT. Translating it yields CASSPWPSSVDTQYF.

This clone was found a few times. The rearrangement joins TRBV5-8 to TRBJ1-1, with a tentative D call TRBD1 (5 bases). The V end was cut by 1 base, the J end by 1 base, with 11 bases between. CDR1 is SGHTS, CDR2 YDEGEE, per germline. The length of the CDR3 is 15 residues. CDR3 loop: CASSLWGAGNTEAFF. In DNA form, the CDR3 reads TGTGCCAGCAGCTTGTGGGGCGCGGGGAACACTGAAGCTTTCTTT.

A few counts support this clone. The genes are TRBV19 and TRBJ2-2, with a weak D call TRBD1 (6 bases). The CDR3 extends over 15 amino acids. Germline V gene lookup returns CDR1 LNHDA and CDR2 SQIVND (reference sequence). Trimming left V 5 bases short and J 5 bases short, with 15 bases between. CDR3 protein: CASSPQTGGTGELFF. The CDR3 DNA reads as TGTGCCAGTAGTCCCCAGACAGGCGGGACCGGGGAGCTGTTTTTT.

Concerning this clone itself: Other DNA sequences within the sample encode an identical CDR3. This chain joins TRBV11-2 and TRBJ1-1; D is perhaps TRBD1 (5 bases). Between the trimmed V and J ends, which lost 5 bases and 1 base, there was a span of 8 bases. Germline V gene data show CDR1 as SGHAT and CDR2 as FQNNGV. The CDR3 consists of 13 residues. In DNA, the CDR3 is TGTGCCAGCAGCCTTACAGGGAACACTGAAGCTTTCTTT. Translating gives CASSLTGNTEAFF.

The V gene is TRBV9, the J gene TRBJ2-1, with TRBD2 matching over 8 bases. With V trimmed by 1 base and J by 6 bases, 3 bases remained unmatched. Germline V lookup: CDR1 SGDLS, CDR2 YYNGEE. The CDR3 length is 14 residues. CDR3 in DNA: TGTGCCAGCAGCGTACTGGCGGGAGGCAATGAGCAGTTCTTC. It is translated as CASSVLAGGNEQFF.

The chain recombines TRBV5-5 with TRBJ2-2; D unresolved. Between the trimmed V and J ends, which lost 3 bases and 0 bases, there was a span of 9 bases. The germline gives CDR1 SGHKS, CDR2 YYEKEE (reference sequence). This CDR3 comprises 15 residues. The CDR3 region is CASSSIQSNTGELFF. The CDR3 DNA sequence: TGTGCCAGCAGCTCGATTCAATCGAACACCGGGGAGCTGTTTTTT.

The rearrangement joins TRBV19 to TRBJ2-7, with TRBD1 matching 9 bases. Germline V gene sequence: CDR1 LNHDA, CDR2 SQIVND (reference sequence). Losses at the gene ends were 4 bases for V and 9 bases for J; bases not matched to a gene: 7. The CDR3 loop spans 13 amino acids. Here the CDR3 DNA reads TGTGCCAGTAGTACCCGGGACAGGGTAAGGCAGTACTTC. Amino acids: CASSTRDRVRQYF.

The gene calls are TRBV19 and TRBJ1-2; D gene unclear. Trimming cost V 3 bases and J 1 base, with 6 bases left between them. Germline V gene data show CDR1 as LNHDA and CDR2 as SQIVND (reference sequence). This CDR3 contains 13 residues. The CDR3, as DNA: TGTGCCAGTAGTATTGACAATAACTATGGCTACACCTTC. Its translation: CASSIDNNYGYTF.

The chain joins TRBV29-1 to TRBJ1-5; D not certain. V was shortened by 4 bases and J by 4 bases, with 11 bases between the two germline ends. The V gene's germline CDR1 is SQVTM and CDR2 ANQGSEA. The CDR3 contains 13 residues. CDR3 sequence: CSVVMSANQPQHF. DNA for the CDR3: TGCAGCGTTGTTATGTCAGCGAATCAGCCCCAGCATTTT. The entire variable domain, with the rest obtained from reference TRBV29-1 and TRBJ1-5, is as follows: SAVISQKPSRDICQRGTSLTIQCQVDSQVTMMFWYRQQPGQSLTLIATANQGSEATYESGFVIDKFPISRPNLTFSTLTVSNMSPEDSSIYLCSVVMSANQPQHFGDGTRLSIL.